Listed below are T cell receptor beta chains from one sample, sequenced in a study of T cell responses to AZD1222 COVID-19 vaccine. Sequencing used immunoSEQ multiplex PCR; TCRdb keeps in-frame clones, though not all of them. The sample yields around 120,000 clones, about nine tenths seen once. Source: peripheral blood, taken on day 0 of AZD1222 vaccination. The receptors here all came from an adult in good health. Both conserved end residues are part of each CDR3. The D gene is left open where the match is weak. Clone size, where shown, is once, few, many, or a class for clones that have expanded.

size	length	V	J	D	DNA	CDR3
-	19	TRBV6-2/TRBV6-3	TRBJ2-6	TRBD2	TGTGCCAGCAGTTTTACTAGCGGGGGGGCCTCACCTGGGGCCAACGTCCTGACTTTC	CASSFTSGGASPGANVLTF
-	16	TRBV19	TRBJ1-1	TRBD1	TGTGCCAGTAGTATAGTCACAGGGGACCTGAACACTGAAGCTTTCTTT	CASSIVTGDLNTEAFF
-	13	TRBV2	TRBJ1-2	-	TGTGCCAGCAGGACAGATACGAACTATGGCTACACCTTC	CASRTDTNYGYTF
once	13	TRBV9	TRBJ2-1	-	TGTGCCAGCAGCGAGTCTACGGGTCTTGAGCAGTTCTTC	CASSESTGLEQFF
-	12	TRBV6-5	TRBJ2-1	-	TGTGCCACCACGGGGCCCTACAATGAGCAGTTCTTC	CATTGPYNEQFF
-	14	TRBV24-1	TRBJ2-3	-	TGTGCCACCAGTGATTCGCAGGCGGCGGATACGCAGTATTTT	CATSDSQAADTQYF
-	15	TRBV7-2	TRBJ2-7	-	TGTGCCAGCAGTTACGTAGGGGAGATAAACTACGAGCAGTACTTC	CASSYVGEINYEQYF
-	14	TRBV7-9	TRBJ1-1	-	TGTGCCAGCAGCTTAGGGCAGTTGAACACTGAAGCTTTCTTT	CASSLGQLNTEAFF
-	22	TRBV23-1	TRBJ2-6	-	TGCGCCAGCAGTCAATGGAGGGGACACGGGAACTTGTACAGCTCTGGGGCCAACGTCCTGACTTTC	CASSQWRGHGNLYSSGANVLTF
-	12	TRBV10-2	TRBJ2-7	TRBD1	TGCGCCAGCAGTGCAGGGGGTACCGAGCAGTACTTC	CASSAGGTEQYF
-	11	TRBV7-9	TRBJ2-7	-	TGTGCCAGCAGCGCGGATTACGAGCAGTACTTC	CASSADYEQYF
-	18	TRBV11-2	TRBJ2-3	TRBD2	TGTGCCAGCTCAAGGCTGGCATCGTGGGGGGGAGGCGCAGATACGCAGTATTTT	CASSRLASWGGGADTQYF
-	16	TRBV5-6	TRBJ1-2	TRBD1	TGTGCCAGCAGCTTGGTGGGGACAGGGGGTAAGAGGGGCTACACCTTC	CASSLVGTGGKRGYTF
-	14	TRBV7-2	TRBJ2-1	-	TGTGCCAGCAGCCCCCGGGACTGGGGTAATGAGCAGTTCTTC	CASSPRDWGNEQFF
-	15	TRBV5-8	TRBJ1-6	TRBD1	TGTGCCAGCAGCCCGAGGGACAGGCCGAGGGAACCCCTCCACTTT	CASSPRDRPREPLHF
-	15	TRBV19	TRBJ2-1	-	TGTGCCAGTAGTCCGAGGGACGGTCCTTACAATGAGCAGTTCTTC	CASSPRDGPYNEQFF
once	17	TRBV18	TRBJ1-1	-	TGTGCCAGCTCCTCTCTAGGTTTGGCCTCGGTCGTCACTGAAGCTTTCTTT	CASSSLGLASVVTEAFF
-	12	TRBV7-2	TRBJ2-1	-	TGTGCCACCATAGGGCGGATCGATGAGCAGTTCTTC	CATIGRIDEQFF
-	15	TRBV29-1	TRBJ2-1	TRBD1	TGCAGCGCAAAAACAACAGGGGGTTCCTACAATGAGCAGTTCTTC	CSAKTTGGSYNEQFF
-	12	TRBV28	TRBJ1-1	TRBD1	TGTGCCAGCTACAGGGGGCAGGGTGAAGCTTTCTTT	CASYRGQGEAFF
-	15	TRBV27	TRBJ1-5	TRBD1	TGTGCCAGCAGTTTTCAGCGACAGGGCGGTGGGCCCCAGCATTTT	CASSFQRQGGGPQHF
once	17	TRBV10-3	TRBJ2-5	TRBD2	TGTGCCATCAGTGAGGGGGTAGCGGGGGGGCGTCTTCCCCCCCAGTACTTC	CAISEGVAGGRLPPQYF
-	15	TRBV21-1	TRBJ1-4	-	TGTGCCAGGGGACAGGGAAAGAGGGGATATGAAAAACTGTTTTTT	CARGQGKRGYEKLFF
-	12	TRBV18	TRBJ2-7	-	TGTGCCAGCTCACCCGCGGCCTACGAGCAGTACTTC	CASSPAAYEQYF
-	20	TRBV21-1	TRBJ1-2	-	TGTGCCAGCAGCAAAGTTATGGTGCCCCCAGGGGATACCCACCAAGATGGCTACACCTTC	CASSKVMVPPGDTHQDGYTF
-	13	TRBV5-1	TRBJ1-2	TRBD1	TGCGCCAGCAGCTTATTGGACAGGGATGGCTACACCTTC	CASSLLDRDGYTF
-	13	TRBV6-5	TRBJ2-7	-	TGTGCCAGCAGTTACTCCGGAAGTTACGAGCAGTACTTC	CASSYSGSYEQYF
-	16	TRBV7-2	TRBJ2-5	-	TGTGCCAGCAGCTTAGGGGCAGTCATTGGATTGGAGACCCAGTACTTC	CASSLGAVIGLETQYF
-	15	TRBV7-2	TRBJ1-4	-	TGTGCCAGCAGCTTAGATGGCAGGGCGAATGAAAAACTGTTTTTT	CASSLDGRANEKLFF